The 20 T cell receptor beta chains below were found in one sample sequenced in a study of neoadjuvant anti-PD-1 for oral cavity cancer. Profiled with immunoSEQ multiplex PCR; TCRdb holds only in-frame clones, not every one. Of 75,000 or so clones listed, under 90% are singletons. The sample consisted of PBMCs, taken before nivolumab (anti-PD-1) treatment. Receptors were obtained from a person aged 35-80 years with oral cavity squamous cell carcinoma.

This sequence joins TRBV10-1 and TRBJ1-3; no reliable D call. The ends were cut back, 0 bases at V and 0 bases at J, with 9 bases in the middle. CDR3 length: 16 residues. Germline V gene lookup returns CDR1 WNHNN and CDR2 SYGVQD (reference sequence). CDR3 protein: CASSESSSGSGNTIYF. CDR3 sequence (DNA): TGCGCCAGCAGTGAGTCCTCCTCCGGCTCTGGAAACACCATATATTTT.

This chain joins TRBV5-6 and TRBJ2-5, with D perhaps TRBD1 or TRBD2 (6 bases each). Germline CDR1 and CDR2: SGHDT and YYEEEE. This CDR3 has 16 amino acids. Trimming took off 2 bases at V and 4 bases at J, with 18 bases between the two ends. The CDR3: CASSFLGAGHVETQYF. The CDR3 region has the DNA TGTGCCAGCAGCTTTCTTGGGGCGGGACACGTAGAGACCCAGTACTTC. The variable domain in full, completed from reference TRBV5-6 and TRBJ2-5, reads DAGVTQSPTHLIKTRGQQVTLRCSPKSGHDTVSWYQQALGQGPQFIFQYYEEEERQRGNFPDRFSGHQFPNYSSELNVNALLLGDSALYLCASSFLGAGHVETQYFGPGTRLLVL.

The CDR3 spells CASKLAGGASSYNEQFF. CDR3 DNA: TGTGCCAGCAAGCTAGCGGGAGGCGCGAGCTCCTACAATGAGCAGTTCTTC. The chain has TRBV2 and TRBJ2-1; 11 nucleotides match TRBD2. The trim removed 7 bases at V and 0 bases at J, leaving 8 bases unmatched. CDR1 is SNHLY, CDR2 FYNNEI, per germline. The CDR3 totals 17 residues. The full variable domain, its missing parts supplied by reference TRBV2 and TRBJ2-1, is EPEVTQTPSHQVTQMGQEVILRCVPISNHLYFYWYRQILGQKVEFLVSFYNNEISEKSEIFDDQFSVERPDGSNFTLKIRSTKLEDSAMYFCASKLAGGASSYNEQFFGPGTRLTVL.

The chain carries TRBV7-2 and TRBJ2-5; D is undetermined. V lost 4 bases and J 5 bases, leaving 20 bases between the germline ends. The CDR3 runs 16 residues. CDR1 and CDR2 (germline): SGHTA, FQGNSA. CDR3 in DNA: TGTGCCAGCAGCTCGTGGGCCTTTCCGAGGTCGGAGACCCAGTACTTC. Translation gives CASSSWAFPRSETQYF. The full variable domain, in which reference TRBV7-2 and TRBJ2-5 provide the parts outside the CDR3, is GAGVSQSPSNKVTEKGKDVELRCDPISGHTALYWYRQSLGQGLEFLIYFQGNSAPDKSGLPSDRFSAERTGGSVSTLTIQRTQQEDSAVYLCASSSWAFPRSETQYFGPGTRLLVL.

The rearrangement links TRBV9 to TRBJ2-1, with TRBD2 identical over 12 bases. The ends lost 1 base at V and 5 bases at J; junction bases unmatched: 10. The CDR3 spans 18 residues. Germline values: CDR1 SGDLS, CDR2 YYNGEE. CDR3 coding DNA: TGTGCCAGCAGCGTATCCCTACCTAGACTAGCGGGAGACAATGAGCAGTTCTTC. Translation: CASSVSLPRLAGDNEQFF.

The rearrangement joins TRBV6-1 to TRBJ2-7, with TRBD2 identical over 9 bases. The J segment lost 7 bases and the V segment lost 10 bases, leaving 11 bases of the junction unmatched. This CDR3 spans 13 amino acids. Germline values: CDR1 MNHNS, CDR2 SASEGT. CDR3 protein: CAIRYSGSEEQYF. In DNA form, the CDR3 reads TGTGCCATCCGGTATAGCGGGAGTGAGGAGCAGTACTTC.

This rearrangement joins TRBV5-8 to TRBJ2-2; 10 nucleotides align to TRBD2. In germline, CDR1 is SGHTS, CDR2 YDEGEE. The V and J ends lost 3 bases and 6 bases, in that order; junction bases with no gene match: 8. The CDR3 sequence is 16 residues long. The CDR3 loop reads CASSSGTSVIPGELFF. DNA of the CDR3: TGTGCCAGCAGCTCCGGGACTAGCGTGATTCCCGGGGAGCTGTTTTTT.

The chain couples TRBV28 to TRBJ1-1, with a tentative D call TRBD1 (5 bases). The germline V and J ends were trimmed by 3 bases and 6 bases, with 11 bases remaining between them. Per germline, CDR1 MDHEN and CDR2 SYDVKM. This CDR3 has 13 residues. CDR3 protein: CASSFGGIPEAFF. The CDR3 DNA reads as TGTGCCAGCAGTTTTGGGGGGATACCTGAAGCTTTCTTT.

The chain is built from TRBV29-1 and TRBJ2-3; 8 bases agree with TRBD1. The CDR3 totals 13 residues. The J segment lost 0 bases and the V segment lost 8 bases, leaving 4 bases of the junction unmatched. CDR1 and CDR2 (germline): SQVTM, ANQGSEA. The CDR3 bases are TGCAGCTTTAGACAGGGGAGCACAGATACGCAGTATTTT. Translation: CSFRQGSTDTQYF.

A note on this clone: This likely comes from a read error, as the CDR3 has no conserved phenylalanine or tryptophan at its end. It is unclear where the CDR3 begins or ends on the DNA, so no DNA is shown, and the CDR3 is as TCRdb lists it. The rearrangement joins TRBV7-8 to TRBJ1-4; the table calls TRBD1, which could not be checked here. The germline CDR1 and CDR2 sequences are SGHVS and FQNEAQ. With termini counted, the CDR3 has 12 amino acids. CDR3 protein: CASSPPPARPIL.

The V and J genes are TRBV28 and TRBJ1-1; 9 nucleotides match TRBD1. The CDR3 totals 14 residues. CDR1 and CDR2 (germline): MDHEN, SYDVKM. V trimming: 3 bases; J trimming: 1 base; junction bases outside the gene matches: 0. The CDR3 nucleotides read TGTGCCAGCAGTTTGGACAGGGGGAACACTGAAGCTTTCTTT. This sequence encodes CASSLDRGNTEAFF.

V gene TRBV5-1 combines with J gene TRBJ1-1; no reliable D call. The V end lost 3 bases, the J end lost 2 bases, and 8 bases lay between the germline ends. This CDR3 region has 13 residues. Germline values: CDR1 SGHRS, CDR2 YFSETQ. The CDR3: CASSSDKNTEAFF. Here the CDR3 DNA reads TGCGCCAGCAGCTCAGACAAAAACACTGAAGCTTTCTTT.

The rearrangement uses TRBV9 and TRBJ2-7; D uncertain. CDR3 length equals 13 residues. Germline CDR1 is SGDLS and CDR2 is YYNGEE. Trimming took off 0 bases at V and 7 bases at J, with 11 bases between the two ends. The CDR3 DNA sequence: TGTGCCAGCAGCGTAGAGGCACGGAGTGAGCAGTACTTC. Amino acids: CASSVEARSEQYF.

This sequence joins TRBV29-1 and TRBJ2-2; D perhaps matches TRBD2 (7 bases). From germline, CDR1 is SQVTM and CDR2 ANQGSEA. The length of the CDR3 is 15 residues. V dropped 5 bases and J dropped 0 bases, with 13 bases sitting between them. The CDR3 nucleotides read TGCAGCGTTCGGGGGGCGGTTGCGAACACCGGGGAGCTGTTTTTT. It specifies CSVRGAVANTGELFF.

V and J are TRBV30 and TRBJ2-7; TRBD1 matches at 12 bases. With 3 bases clipped from V and 7 bases from J, the junction kept 4 bases outside the gene matches. The CDR3 contains 13 residues. Germline-derived CDR1 and CDR2 are GTSNPN and SVGIG (reference sequence). The CDR3 protein is CAWRGQGAKEQYF. CDR3 nucleotides: TGTGCCTGGAGGGGACAGGGGGCTAAGGAGCAGTACTTC.

The chain has TRBV9 and TRBJ1-3; TRBD1 aligns across 7 bases. CDR1 SGDLS and CDR2 YYNGEE come from the germline V gene. V gave up 4 bases and J gave up 0 bases; unmatched junction bases: 4. The CDR3 loop spans 15 amino acids. The CDR3 spells CASSPGTDSGNTIYF. Written as DNA, the CDR3 is TGTGCCAGCAGCCCGGGGACAGACTCTGGAAACACCATATATTTT. The entire variable domain, with the rest obtained from reference TRBV9 and TRBJ1-3, is as follows: DSGVTQTPKHLITATGQRVTLRCSPRSGDLSVYWYQQSLDQGLQFLIQYYNGEERAKGNILERFSAQQFPDLHSELNLSSLELGDSALYFCASSPGTDSGNTIYFGEGSWLTVV.

The chain couples TRBV5-5 to TRBJ2-7; TRBD1 agrees at 9 bases. V lost 3 bases and J lost 2; bases outside the gene matches: 3. Germline lookup yields CDR1 SGHKS and CDR2 YYEKEE (reference sequence). The CDR3 totals 14 residues. CDR3: CASSWGQGTYEQYF. The CDR3 DNA reads as TGTGCCAGCAGCTGGGGACAGGGTACCTACGAGCAGTACTTC. The entire variable domain, with the rest obtained from reference TRBV5-5 and TRBJ2-7, is as follows: DAGVTQSPTHLIKTRGQQVTLRCSPISGHKSVSWYQQVLGQGPQFIFQYYEKEERGRGNFPDRFSARQFPNYSSELNVNALLLGDSALYLCASSWGQGTYEQYFGPGTRLTVT.

The chain joins TRBV10-3 to TRBJ1-2, with D maybe TRBD1 (5 bases). V lost 0 bases to trimming and J lost 8 bases, with 13 bases between them. The length of the CDR3 is 14 residues. Germline values: CDR1 ENHRY, CDR2 SYGVKD. The CDR3 DNA reads TGTGCCATCAGTGAGTCTCGGCAGGGTTCCGGCTACACCTTC. Translating it yields CAISESRQGSGYTF.

The V call is TRBV5-1, the J call TRBJ1-4; D unclear. V was pared by 4 bases and J by 6 bases, with 13 bases between. This CDR3 has 14 amino acids. Per the germline V gene, CDR1 is SGHRS and CDR2 is YFSETQ. DNA of the CDR3: TGCGCCAGCAGCGCACCCCCAACGGATGAAAAACTGTTTTTT. This encodes CASSAPPTDEKLFF.

This sequence joins TRBV5-1 and TRBJ2-5; 13 positions match TRBD2. V dropped 0 bases and J dropped 2; count of bases not matched to a gene: 7. From germline, CDR1 is SGHRS and CDR2 YFSETQ. The CDR3 spans 18 residues. The CDR3 DNA reads as TGCGCCAGCAGCTTGGCAGGACTAGCGGGAGTTGGGCAAGAGACCCAGTACTTC. Its protein product is CASSLAGLAGVGQETQYF.